These 26 T cell receptor beta chains were all obtained from the same sample, sequenced in a study of molecular identifiers for immune sequencing clone quantification. One entry per CDR3 protein, called by TCRdb with MiXCR from the PCR reads. The table records 600,000 to 650,000 distinct CDR3 sequences, about 20% of them present only once. The material sequenced was naive CD8+ T cells from blood, with Jurkat cell RNA spiked in. Subset given: FACS-sorted CD8+CD4-CCR7+CD45RA+ naive T cells. The receptors stem from a human donor in good health. Some libraries in this study had Jurkat cell RNA spiked in.

In its sample, this clonotype was seen many times. The gene calls are TRBV9 and TRBJ2-7; 8 nucleotides align to TRBD1. CDR3 length equals 14 residues. The germline V gene encodes CDR1 SGDLS and CDR2 YYNGEE. Trimming cost V 3 bases and J 2 bases; bases outside gene matches: 4. In nucleotides, the CDR3 is TGTGCCAGCAGCGCAGGGGGCCCCGCCTACGAGCAGTACTTC. Translated, it gives CASSAGGPAYEQYF.

Regarding this clonotype: A much larger clone differs from this one at a single base, so this may be a read error. This chain joins TRBV13 and TRBJ2-7, with 10 bases that match TRBD2. Per germline, CDR1 PRHDT and CDR2 FYEKMQ (reference sequence). This CDR3 is built from 14 residues. Trimming removed 8 bases from V and 6 bases from J; junction bases left unmatched: 10. For the CDR3, the DNA is TGTGCCAGCGGCCCGAGCGGGGGGGCCCCCGAGCAGTACTTC. This gives the protein CASGPSGGAPEQYF.

This clonotype was found many times. The chain carries TRBV11-2 and TRBJ2-3; D is possibly TRBD1 (6 bases). This CDR3 is 17 amino acids long. Per the germline V gene, CDR1 is SGHAT and CDR2 is FQNNGV. Deletions cut 4 bases from V and 2 bases from J, with 19 bases between. The CDR3 is CASSSPHSTGITDTQYF. CDR3 nucleotide sequence: TGTGCCAGCAGCTCACCTCACTCGACAGGAATCACAGATACGCAGTATTTT.

This clonotype was detected many times. This chain uses TRBV12-3 or TRBV12-4 with TRBJ2-2; D is uncertain. The CDR3 length is 11 residues. Trimming removed 5 bases at V and 6 bases at J, with 4 bases between. The CDR3 region is CASSNAGELFF. CDR3 nucleotides: TGTGCCAGCAGTAACGCCGGGGAGCTGTTTTTT.

Comment on this clonotype: A read error may explain this, as a much larger clone is one base away. The gene calls are TRBV27 and TRBJ2-7, with TRBD1 matching 8 bases. The CDR3 has 16 residues. Looked up from germline, CDR1 is MNHEY and CDR2 is SMNVEV (reference sequence). CDR3 coding DNA: TGTGCCAGCAGTTCCGTGACAGGGGTAGGGTCCTACGAGCAGTGCTTC. This translates into CASSSVTGVGSYEQCF.

This clonotype was detected ten times or more. The gene calls are TRBV4-1 and TRBJ2-3; 11 nucleotides match TRBD2. After removal of 1 base from V and 3 bases from J, the junction contained 6 bases not matched to a gene. Germline V gene data show CDR1 as MGHRA and CDR2 as YSYEKL. The CDR3 loop spans 17 amino acids. CDR3: CASSQVLSSGRTDTQYF. For the CDR3, the DNA is TGCGCCAGCAGCCAAGTCCTCTCTAGCGGGAGGACAGATACGCAGTATTTT.

The table lists this clonotype with many counts. V usage is TRBV28 and J usage is TRBJ2-7; possible D gene TRBD1, 6 bases. From germline, CDR1 is MDHEN and CDR2 SYDVKM. Trimming left V 4 bases short and J 6 bases short, with 16 bases between. The CDR3 contains 14 residues. The CDR3 protein is CASSSLTGSAEQYF. DNA of the CDR3: TGTGCCAGCAGTTCCCTCACAGGGTCCGCCGAGCAGTACTTC.

Comment on this clonotype: This may be a read error, as it is one base from a much larger clone. The gene calls are TRBV7-2 and TRBJ2-5; 8 bases align to TRBD1. Per the germline V gene, CDR1 is SGHTA and CDR2 is FQGNSA. Germline trimming cut 5 bases from V and 0 bases from J; bases unmatched to any gene: 5. There are 15 residues in the CDR3. The CDR3 DNA sequence: TGTGCCAGCAGCAGGACAGGGCACGACCAAGAGACCCAGTACTTC. Its protein product is CASSRTGHDQETQYF.

This clonotype was seen more than once but under ten times. The CDR3 DNA follows: TGTGCCTGGAGTGTAGTACTAGCGGGGCACTACGAGCAGTACTTC. The encoded protein is CAWSVVLAGHYEQYF. This chain links TRBV30 with TRBJ2-7; 10 bases fit TRBD2. CDR1 and CDR2 from the germline V gene are GTSNPN and SVGIG (reference sequence). V shed 0 bases, J shed 3 bases, and the junction held 5 bases outside the gene matches. This CDR3 is 15 amino acids long.

Notes on this clonotype: The junction and the germline gene differ at one end; a read error may be behind it. The J gene is TRBJ2-1, the V gene TRBV19; D is tentatively TRBD1 or TRBD2 (5 bases each). This CDR3 has 12 residues. Germline V gene data show CDR1 as LNHDA and CDR2 as SQIVND (reference sequence). The DNA of the CDR3 is TGTGCCGTGGGACGCTCCTACAATGAGCAGCTCTTC. Protein: CAVGRSYNEQLF.

This clonotype was counted a few times. V gene TRBV19 combines with J gene TRBJ1-5; a possible D gene is TRBD1 (6 bases). CDR1 and CDR2 from the germline V gene are LNHDA and SQIVND (reference sequence). The CDR3 length is 15 residues. V was trimmed by 2 bases and J by 7 bases, leaving 15 bases between them. The CDR3 protein is CASSITTGRRQPQHF. CDR3 DNA sequence: TGTGCCAGTAGTATAACTACAGGGAGACGGCAGCCCCAGCATTTT.

A word on this clonotype: Its ends do not fully match the called genes, so a read error is possible. The chain has TRBV6-2 or TRBV6-3 and TRBJ2-1; the D gene is possibly TRBD2 (5 bases). The CDR3 is 14 amino acids. CDR1 is MNHEY, CDR2 SVGEGT, per germline. This CDR3 is CTSSFSVNYNEQFF. The CDR3 DNA follows: TGTACCAGCAGTTTTAGCGTAAACTACAATGAGCAGTTCTTC.

This clonotype appeared many times. The chain employs TRBV2 and TRBJ2-7; D gene ambiguous. V was shortened by 3 bases and J by 6 bases, with 3 bases between the two germline ends. This CDR3 contains 10 residues. In germline, CDR1 is SNHLY, CDR2 FYNNEI. The CDR3 protein is CASSDVEQYF. CDR3 sequence (DNA): TGTGCCAGCAGTGATGTCGAGCAGTACTTC.

This rearrangement joins TRBV4-1 to TRBJ2-2; 7 bases are a match to TRBD2. The length of the CDR3 is 13 residues. V dropped 5 bases and J dropped 6; count of bases not matched to a gene: 3. Per the germline V gene, CDR1 is MGHRA and CDR2 is YSYEKL. The CDR3 sequence: CASSYREAGELFF. The CDR3, as DNA: TGCGCCAGCAGCTACCGGGAGGCCGGGGAGCTGTTTTTT.

This clonotype was found a few times. The chain links TRBV6-6 to TRBJ1-5; 9 bases fit TRBD1. V shed 4 bases and J 0 bases; nucleotides not matched to a gene: 7. The length of the CDR3 is 17 residues. Germline values: CDR1 MNHNY, CDR2 SVGAGI (reference sequence). The CDR3 region has the DNA TGTGCCAGCAGTTCCGGGACAGGGACCTATAGCAATCAGCCCCAGCATTTT. As protein: CASSSGTGTYSNQPQHF.

A remark on this clonotype: A clone one base away is much larger, so this may be a read error. In DNA form, the CDR3 reads TGTGCCAGCAGCTCCCCCCATATAAGCGCGGAGACCCAGTACTTC. The encoded protein is CASSSPHISAETQYF. The chain carries TRBV7-8 and TRBJ2-5; D call uncertain. This CDR3 comprises 15 residues. Trimming removed 4 bases from V and 5 bases from J, with 17 bases in between. Germline CDR1 is SGHVS and CDR2 is FQNEAQ.

At least ten counts were recorded for this clonotype. V gene TRBV9 combines with J gene TRBJ2-3, with no clear D. V was clipped by 3 bases and J by 1 base, with 15 bases between them. In germline, CDR1 is SGDLS, CDR2 YYNGEE. This CDR3 is built from 16 residues. The CDR3 spells CASSATPGSGTDTQYF. The CDR3 DNA follows: TGTGCCAGCAGCGCCACACCCGGGTCCGGCACAGATACGCAGTATTTT.

This clonotype was counted ten times or more. The chain recombines TRBV6-6 with TRBJ2-7, with TRBD1 identical over 8 bases. The ends lost 4 bases at V and 6 bases at J; junction bases unmatched: 2. The length of the CDR3 is 12 residues. Germline loops: CDR1 MNHNY, CDR2 SVGAGI (reference sequence). The CDR3 loop is CASSSDRGEQYF. In DNA, the CDR3 is TGTGCCAGCAGTTCTGACAGGGGCGAGCAGTACTTC.

Concerning this clonotype itself: A much bigger clone sits one base away, suggesting this may be a read error. The chain combines TRBV6-2 or TRBV6-3 with TRBJ1-1; the D gene is possibly TRBD1 (6 bases). The CDR3 has 18 amino acids. Germline assignment: CDR1 MNHEY and CDR2 SVGEGT. The CDR3, as DNA: TGTGCCTGCAGTTATGATAAACCGAACAGGGTACAGAACACTGAAGCTTTCTTT. Translation gives CACSYDKPNRVQNTEAFF.

This clonotype has at least ten counts. This chain links TRBV11-2 with TRBJ1-4; D uncertain. This CDR3 contains 11 residues. V dropped 5 bases and J dropped 6 bases, with 4 bases sitting between them. Germline V lookup: CDR1 SGHAT, CDR2 FQNNGV. The CDR3 loop is CASSPDEKLFF. The CDR3 nucleotides read TGTGCCAGCAGCCCTGATGAAAAACTGTTTTTT.

This clonotype was recorded a few times. Since a much larger clone is just one base distant, this may be a read error. This is likely a read error, given that the CDR3 carries no conserved phenylalanine or tryptophan at its end. Because the CDR3's place on the DNA is in doubt, the DNA is left out and the CDR3 is given as listed by TCRdb. The chain recombines TRBV12-5 with TRBJ2-7; TRBD2 is the table's D call and was not checked against the DNA. CDR1 and CDR2 (germline): LGHNT, FRNRAP. 12 amino acids form the CDR3, both terminal residues included. CDR3: CASGLSGSPPAL.

This clonotype has at least ten counts. The chain combines TRBV7-9 with TRBJ2-7, with 9 bases matching TRBD2. The CDR3 contains 16 residues. Germline V gene data show CDR1 as SEHNR and CDR2 as FQNEAQ (reference sequence). V trimming: 6 bases; J trimming: 5 bases; junction bases outside the gene matches: 14. Here the CDR3 reads CASRQPLAGGPHEQYF. CDR3 DNA sequence: TGTGCCAGCAGACAGCCTTTGGCGGGGGGGCCCCACGAGCAGTACTTC.

This clonotype was observed at least ten times. This sequence joins TRBV7-9 and TRBJ2-3; no clear D. CDR1 is SEHNR and CDR2 is FQNEAQ in the germline V gene (reference sequence). The CDR3 extends over 13 amino acids. Trimming took off 6 bases at V and 6 bases at J, with 13 bases between the two ends. This CDR3 reads CASRRTPEDTQYF. The CDR3 coding sequence is TGTGCCAGCAGACGAACCCCTGAGGATACGCAGTATTTT.

This clonotype was counted ten times or more. At one end the junction does not follow the germline gene, possibly because of a read error. The chain links TRBV20-1 to TRBJ1-1, with 7 bases identical to TRBD1. Germline V CDR1 and CDR2: DFQATT, SNEGSKA (reference sequence). The CDR3 sequence is 13 residues long. CDR3 amino acids: CSARDRDKTEAFF. The CDR3 nucleotides read TGCAGTGCCAGAGACAGGGACAAAACTGAAGCTTTCTTT.

A note on this clonotype: This may come from a read error, since a much larger clone is one base off. The chain has TRBV4-3 and TRBJ2-1; the D gene is possibly TRBD2 (6 bases). The CDR3 totals 16 residues. CDR1 is LGHNA, CDR2 YSLEER, per germline. The CDR3 DNA follows: TGCGCCAGCAGCCAAGAAGTACTAGCCCCCTACAAGGAGCAGTTCTTC. Amino acid sequence: CASSQEVLAPYKEQFF.

This clonotype occurred many times. The chain employs TRBV7-9 and TRBJ2-5, with a tentative D call TRBD2 (6 bases). V was pared by 5 bases and J by 0 bases, with 13 bases between. This CDR3 comprises 15 residues. Germline V gives CDR1 SEHNR, CDR2 FQNEAQ (reference sequence). The CDR3 DNA is TGTGCCAGCAGCCCGGAGGGTCCCCACCAAGAGACCCAGTACTTC. Protein sequence: CASSPEGPHQETQYF.